What follows are 7 T cell receptor beta chains derived from one specimen sequenced in a study of OX40 agonist ivuxolimab in advanced cancers. Profiled with immunoSEQ multiplex PCR; TCRdb holds only in-frame clones, not every one. The data hold about 76,000 clones, with 85% to 90% observed a single time. This specimen consisted of CD4+ or CD8+ T cells sorted from blood, obtained in a trial of the OX40 agonist ivuxolimab. The origin of the receptors is an adult with an advanced solid tumor such as melanoma, head and neck, liver or kidney cancer.

The V and J genes are TRBV11-1 and TRBJ2-2; 7 bases fit TRBD2. The V and J ends lost 3 bases and 7 bases, in that order; junction bases with no gene match: 2. Looked up from germline, CDR1 is SGHAT and CDR2 is FQDESV (reference sequence). This CDR3 contains 13 residues. In nucleotides, the CDR3 is TGTGCCAGCAGCTTTGGACTAGGCGGGGAGCTGTTTTTT. The encoded protein is CASSFGLGGELFF.

The CDR3 bases are TGTGCCAGCTCACCATTAATACTAGATGACTCCTACAATGAGCAGTTCTTC. Protein product: CASSPLILDDSYNEQFF. The rearrangement joins TRBV18 to TRBJ2-1; D is possibly TRBD2 (5 bases). CDR3 length: 17 residues. Germline lookup yields CDR1 KGHSH and CDR2 LQKENI. Trimming took off 2 bases at V and 0 bases at J, with 14 bases between the two ends.

The chain uses TRBV5-4 and TRBJ2-1; weak D call: TRBD2 (5 bases). Trimming pared 4 bases from V and 10 bases from J, leaving 9 bases between. Germline-derived CDR1 and CDR2 are SGHNT and YYREEE (reference sequence). The CDR3 extends over 11 amino acids. For the CDR3, the DNA is TGTGCCAGCAGCGCCAGAGGGGAGCAGTTCTTC. It yields the protein CASSARGEQFF.

This chain joins TRBV4-1 and TRBJ1-1, with a weak D call TRBD1 (5 bases). CDR3 length: 12 residues. The germline gives CDR1 MGHRA, CDR2 YSYEKL. V was cut by 6 bases and J by 4 bases, with 9 bases left in between. For the CDR3, the DNA is TGCGCCAGCAGTTCTGGGGGCACTGAAGCTTTCTTT. The encoded protein is CASSSGGTEAFF.

The CDR3 loop reads CSATFHGTTTGNTIYF. CDR3 in DNA: TGCAGCGCCACATTTCACGGGACAACGACTGGAAACACCATATATTTT. The chain has TRBV29-1 and TRBJ1-3, with D possibly TRBD1 on 6 matching bases. The germline V gene has CDR1 SQVTM and CDR2 ANQGSEA. Trimming took 7 bases from V and 2 from J, leaving 21 bases between them. CDR3 size: 16 residues.

The gene calls are TRBV14 and TRBJ1-4, with D perhaps matching TRBD1 (6 bases). The CDR3 is made up of 16 amino acids. The germline gives CDR1 SGHDN, CDR2 FVKESK. V gave up 4 bases and J gave up 3 bases, with 15 bases separating them. CDR3 nucleotides: TGTGCCAGCAGCCGAGTTCCGGAGGGGGCTAATGAAAAACTGTTTTTT. Encoded protein: CASSRVPEGANEKLFF.

V gene TRBV7-2 combines with J gene TRBJ1-1; the D is unclear. Per the germline V gene, CDR1 is SGHTA and CDR2 is FQGNSA. CDR3 length: 13 amino acids. Trimming removed 4 bases from V and 3 bases from J, with 9 bases in between. This CDR3 is CASSSYIHTEAFF. The DNA of the CDR3 is TGTGCCAGCAGCTCCTACATCCACACTGAAGCTTTCTTT. Full variable domain (remainder filled in from reference TRBV7-2 and TRBJ1-1): GAGVSQSPSNKVTEKGKDVELRCDPISGHTALYWYRQSLGQGLEFLIYFQGNSAPDKSGLPSDRFSAERTGGSVSTLTIQRTQQEDSAVYLCASSSYIHTEAFFGQGTRLTVV.